Listed here is a single T cell receptor beta chain. This specimen comes from a study of blood T cell repertoires in COVID-19. Only in-frame clones appear in the TCRdb table, and some are missing; sequencing was by immunoSEQ multiplex PCR. This sample yields about 310,000 clones, of which about 89% are seen a single time; approximately 8.8% belongs to the top ten. Clinical history reported by participants formed the basis on which cohorts were assigned. What the recovered Cohort 3 donors had was two negative PCRs, clearance, or symptom resolution. V shed 5 bases and J 9 bases; nucleotides not matched to a gene: 2. Germline loops: CDR1 SGHTA, CDR2 FQGTGA. This CDR3 is built from 13 residues.

The source of this sequence is a woman aged 40 to 50 who had recovered from COVID-19. Sequenced material: PBMCs or T cells enriched from blood (not recorded which). This chain connects TRBV7-3 to TRBJ2-1, with 12 bases aligning to TRBD1. CDR3 in amino acids: CASSGTGGSEQFF. The CDR3, as DNA: TGTGCCAGCAGCGGGACAGGGGGCAGTGAGCAGTTCTTC.